These 3 T cell receptor beta chains originate from one sample sequenced in a study of T cell repertoires in ileal Crohn's disease. This table comes from immunoSEQ multiplex PCR, and its TCRdb copy is limited to in-frame clones, with some not included. The sample lists about 5,600 clones, about 85% occurring once. Sequenced input: ileal tissue. Receptors were obtained from an adult with Crohn's disease.

The chain couples TRBV7-2 to TRBJ2-1; 7 bases fit TRBD2. CDR3 length equals 15 residues. V was pared by 6 bases and J by 8 bases, with 13 bases of the junction left unmatched. CDR1 SGHTA and CDR2 FQGNSA come from the germline V gene. The CDR3 here is CASSPSGLTGDEQFF. The CDR3 nucleotides are TGTGCCAGCAGTCCTAGCGGACTTACTGGCGATGAGCAGTTCTTC.

Comments on this clone: Other DNA sequences from this sample encode an identical CDR3 as well. The chain uses TRBV6-5 and TRBJ1-6; 9 bases fit TRBD1. This CDR3 has 15 residues. Losses at the gene ends were 7 bases for V and 4 bases for J; bases not matched to a gene: 5. Germline loops: CDR1 MNHEY, CDR2 SVGAGI. For the CDR3, the DNA is TGTGCCAGCAAAACACAGGGGGCTTATAATTCACCCCTCCACTTT. The encoded protein is CASKTQGAYNSPLHF.

This chain joins TRBV4-3 and TRBJ2-6; a weak D match, TRBD2 (5 bases). Germline V gene data show CDR1 as LGHNA and CDR2 as YSLEER. This CDR3 spans 16 amino acids. The V and J ends lost 1 base and 1 base respectively, with 8 bases between them. CDR3 in amino acids: CASSQVSGSGANVLTF. DNA of the CDR3: TGCGCCAGCAGCCAAGTATCGGGATCTGGGGCCAACGTCCTGACTTTC.